This T cell receptor (beta chain) was observed in a study of CD8+ T cells in alopecia areata. TCR sequencing used cDNA made by reverse transcription of extracted RNA. Generated by immunoSEQ multiplex PCR, the TCRdb table keeps only in-frame clones and is missing some. The data show about 180,000 clones, roughly 58% seen once. The treatment here: oral pan-JAK inhibitor, 5-10 mg twice daily. This CDR3 has 15 amino acids. With 4 bases clipped from V and 8 bases from J, the junction kept 7 bases outside the gene matches. CDR1 SGHTA and CDR2 FQGNSA come from the germline V gene. The chain combines TRBV7-2 with TRBJ2-3; 12 bases agree with TRBD2. This material consisted of CD4+ T cells sorted from blood, taken between weeks 55 and 65, from a patient treated with tofacitinib. This TCR came from a human donor with alopecia areata. This CDR3 reads CASSSRTSGVGTQYF. The DNA of the CDR3 is TGTGCCAGCAGCTCGCGGACTAGCGGGGTCGGTACGCAGTATTTT.